These 9 T cell receptor beta chains were sequenced from one sample in a study of blood T cell repertoires in COVID-19. Assay: immunoSEQ multiplex PCR; the TCRdb copy retains only in-frame clones and omits some. The table includes a few hundred thousand clones, more than 75% detected once. The sequenced sample consisted of peripheral blood. These receptors were collected from a woman aged 70 to 79 with active or convalescent COVID-19.

The chain links TRBV5-1 to TRBJ2-7, with 7 nucleotides matching TRBD1. The V and J ends lost 2 bases and 3 bases, in that order; junction bases with no gene match: 2. The CDR3 covers 13 residues. Germline values: CDR1 SGHRS, CDR2 YFSETQ. The CDR3 here is CASSLGTDYEQYF. The CDR3, as DNA: TGCGCCAGCAGCTTAGGGACAGACTACGAGCAGTACTTC.

In its sample, this clone was seen once. Here the CDR3 reads CASAGKEEKLFF. As DNA, the CDR3 is TGTGCCAGCGCGGGTAAAGAGGAAAAACTGTTTTTT. This rearrangement joins TRBV27 to TRBJ1-4; D unclear. Per germline, CDR1 MNHEY and CDR2 SMNVEV (reference sequence). The CDR3 has 12 amino acids. The V gene lost 8 bases and the J gene lost 8 bases, with 12 bases spanning the gap. The full variable domain, in which reference TRBV27 and TRBJ1-4 provide the parts outside the CDR3, is EAQVTQNPRYLITVTGKKLTVTCSQNMNHEYMSWYRQDPGLGLRQIYYSMNVEVTDKGDVPEGYKVSRKEKRNFPLILESPSPNQTSLYFCASAGKEEKLFFGSGTQLSVL.

The V gene is TRBV7-8, the J gene TRBJ2-7; D is unresolved. CDR1 and CDR2 (germline): SGHVS, FQNEAQ. Between the trimmed V and J ends, which lost 1 base and 0 bases, there was a span of 7 bases. The CDR3 consists of 14 residues. The CDR3 DNA is TGTGCCAGCAGCTTAGGCATGAGCTCCTACGAGCAGTACTTC. This encodes CASSLGMSSYEQYF.

This clone was counted a few times. The J gene is TRBJ1-3, the V gene TRBV6-6; unclear D gene. The germline gives CDR1 MNHNY, CDR2 SVGAGI (reference sequence). The CDR3 sequence is 15 residues long. Trimming took off 2 bases at V and 1 base at J, with 9 bases between the two ends. The CDR3 DNA reads TGTGCCAGCAGTTACGCTCAGGCTTCTGGAAACACCATATATTTT. Translated, it gives CASSYAQASGNTIYF.

About this clone: The germline gene is not matched at one end of the junction; a read error may be the cause. The V call is TRBV6-6, the J call TRBJ2-3; the D gene is possibly TRBD1 (5 bases). The V gene's germline CDR1 is MNHNY and CDR2 SVGAGI (reference sequence). The CDR3 contains 14 residues. The CDR3 sequence is CASSLALETDPQYF. CDR3 nucleotides: TGTGCCAGCAGCCTCGCTCTCGAGACAGATCCGCAGTATTTT.

The chain couples TRBV19 to TRBJ1-5, with TRBD1 as a possible D gene (5 bases). The germline CDR1 and CDR2 sequences are LNHDA and SQIVND (reference sequence). The CDR3 is made up of 16 amino acids. Trimming stripped 2 bases from V and 5 bases from J, with 16 bases between. CDR3 in DNA: TGTGCCAGTAGTATAAGACCCCGAGACAGACATCAGCCCCAGCATTTT. It is translated as CASSIRPRDRHQPQHF.

The V call is TRBV7-3, the J call TRBJ2-1, with 10 positions matching TRBD2. Germline V CDR1 and CDR2: SGHTA, FQGTGA. The CDR3 totals 15 residues. Unmatched junction bases numbered 2, after V lost 3 bases and J lost 3 bases. The CDR3 region is CASSLASGGYNEQFF. DNA for the CDR3: TGTGCCAGCAGCTTGGCTAGCGGGGGCTACAATGAGCAGTTCTTC.

The rearrangement links TRBV6-5 to TRBJ1-6; TRBD1 matches at 8 bases. CDR3 length: 14 amino acids. Losses at the gene ends were 7 bases for V and 9 bases for J; bases not matched to a gene: 8. The germline V gene has CDR1 MNHEY and CDR2 SVGAGI. DNA for the CDR3: TGTGCCAGCACCTTTGGACAGGGAGGTTCACCCCTCCACTTT. Amino acids: CASTFGQGGSPLHF.

The chain employs TRBV11-2 and TRBJ1-5; 10 bases line up with TRBD1. The trim removed 5 bases at V and 7 bases at J, leaving 2 bases unmatched. Germline V CDR1 and CDR2: SGHAT, FQNNGV. The CDR3 spans 13 residues. The CDR3 region is CASSGDRGQPQHF. DNA for the CDR3: TGTGCCAGCAGCGGGGACAGGGGACAGCCCCAGCATTTT.